This T cell receptor (beta chain) was identified in a study of T cell responses to AZD1222 COVID-19 vaccine (dated by TCRdb to about 2021). Background for the entire study: AZD1222 recipients whose second dose came at about 4 weeks and those whose second dose came at about 12 weeks were combined into one group, since spike-specific TCR depth and breadth did not differ between the two schedules. TCR sequencing covered 233 trial participants: 200 to 220 given two doses of AZD1222 and around 25 given two doses of MenACWY control vaccine. Trial participants were enrolled into age subgroups of 18-55, 56-69 and 70-plus years, which contained approximately 150, 30 and 60 TCR-sequenced participants, respectively. Points the paper makes about the study in general: Nearly half of unique spike-specific TCRs reportedly recognized epitopes outside regions mutated in the B.1.351 and B.1.1.7 variants. After two AZD1222 doses, spike-specific TCR breadth and depth were significantly higher than at day 0 and than in MenACWY recipients. Participants were mostly white British, with more females than males. The authors suggested clonal diversity may have been underestimated. No day 14 peak-response samples were available, so repertoires were characterized only after the peak T cell response. In the small 56-69-year group, the increase in depth fell short of significance, most likely because of low power. Vaccine-associated CD4 TCRs spanned the whole spike protein, with dominant responses in regions 160-218 and 743-854. Conclusions about previously exposed vaccinees are limited because only a handful of AZD1222 recipients were SARS-CoV-2 seropositive at baseline.

The CDR3 regions of human TCRbeta chains were analyzed by immunosequencing. Per the authors' processing: TCRs in the repertoires were matched against a reference library of SARS-CoV-2-specific TCRs that had been generated with the MIRA antigen-specificity platform. Breadth was defined as the fraction of unique TCRs that were SARS-CoV-2-associated. Depth was defined as the fraction of total T cells that were SARS-CoV-2-associated. Using the MIRA data, each spike-specific TCR was mapped to the spike region that the TCR reacts to and placed in a CD4 or CD8 class. Log10-transformed breadth and depth values were compared by one-way ANOVA with Sidak's multiple comparisons tests. Drawn from immuneACCESS, this table holds only the in-frame rearrangements with V and J called that TCRdb kept. Clones are partly lost; checked studies trace under half to an unresolved V gene and leave the rest unexplained. That table furnishes V, J and clone size, whereas the DNA furnished D and trimming. For this sample there are about 140,000 clones; around 90% appear just once. 2.5% to 3.5% of the sample comes from the top ten.

To note about this clone: The antigen this receptor binds is unknown. One base away there is no much larger clone; base qualities are not given.

From the cysteine up to the phenylalanine, the CDR3 has a length of 14 residues. Of all the DNA, just the CDR3 is kept, 42 bases in frame from base 1. CDR1 and CDR2 were assigned from the germline V gene as MNHEY and SVGAGI. V loses 9 bases of germline sequence and J loses 6 bases, and the interval between the two ends is 19 bases. In light of the paper, this sample's time point label describes: baseline before first vaccination. The vaccinee samples were drawn from two UK trials, COV001 and COV002, one of which was a single-blind randomized controlled phase 2/3 trial testing AZD1222 (ChAdOx1 nCoV-19) in healthy adults. For TCRbeta chain sequencing, PBMC samples from trial participants were taken at day 0 and at day 28 after the second dose.

The specimen comprised peripheral blood, sampled on day 0 of AZD1222 vaccination. The chain uses TRBV6-5 and TRBJ2-3; the D gene assignment is perhaps TRBD1 or TRBD2, with each matching 5 bases. The TCR was taken from an adult in good health. The CDR3 is CASPPGPSLDTQYF. Read as DNA, the sequence is TGTGCCAGTCCACCGGGACCGAGTTTGGATACGCAGTATTTT.